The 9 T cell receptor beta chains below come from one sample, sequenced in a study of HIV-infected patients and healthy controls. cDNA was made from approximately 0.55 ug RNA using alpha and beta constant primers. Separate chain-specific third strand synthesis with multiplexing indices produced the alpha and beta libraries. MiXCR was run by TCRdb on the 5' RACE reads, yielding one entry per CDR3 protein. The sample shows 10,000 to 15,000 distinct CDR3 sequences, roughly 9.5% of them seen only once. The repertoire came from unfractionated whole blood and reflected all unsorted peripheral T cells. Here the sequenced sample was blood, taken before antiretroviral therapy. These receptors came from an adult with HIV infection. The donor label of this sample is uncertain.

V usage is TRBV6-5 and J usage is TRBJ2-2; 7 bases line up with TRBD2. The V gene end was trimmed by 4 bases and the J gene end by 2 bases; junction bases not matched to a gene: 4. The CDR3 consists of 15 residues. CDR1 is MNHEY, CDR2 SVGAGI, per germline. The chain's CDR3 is CASSSAGVNTGELFF. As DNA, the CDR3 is TGTGCCAGCAGTTCCGCGGGGGTAAACACCGGGGAGCTGTTTTTT.

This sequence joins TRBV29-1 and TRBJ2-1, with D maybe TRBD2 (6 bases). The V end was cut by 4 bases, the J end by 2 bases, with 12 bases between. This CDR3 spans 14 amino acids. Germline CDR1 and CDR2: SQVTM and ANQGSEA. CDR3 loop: CSVARESTYNEQFF. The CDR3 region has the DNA TGCAGCGTTGCCCGGGAGTCCACCTACAATGAGCAGTTCTTC.

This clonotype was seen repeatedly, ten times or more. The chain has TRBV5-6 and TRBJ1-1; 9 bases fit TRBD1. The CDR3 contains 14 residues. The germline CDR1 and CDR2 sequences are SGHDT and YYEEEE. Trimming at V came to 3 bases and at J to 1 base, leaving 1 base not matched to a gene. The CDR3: CASSWGQGNTEAFF. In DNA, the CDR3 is TGTGCCAGCAGCTGGGGACAGGGGAACACTGAAGCTTTCTTT.

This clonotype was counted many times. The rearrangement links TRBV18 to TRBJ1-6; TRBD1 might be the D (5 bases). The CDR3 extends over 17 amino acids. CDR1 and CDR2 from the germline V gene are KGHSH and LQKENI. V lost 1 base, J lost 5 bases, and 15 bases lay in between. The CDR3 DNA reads TGTGCCAGCTCACCACTCTCGGGGGGTCTGGATAATTCACCCCTCCACTTT. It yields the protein CASSPLSGGLDNSPLHF.

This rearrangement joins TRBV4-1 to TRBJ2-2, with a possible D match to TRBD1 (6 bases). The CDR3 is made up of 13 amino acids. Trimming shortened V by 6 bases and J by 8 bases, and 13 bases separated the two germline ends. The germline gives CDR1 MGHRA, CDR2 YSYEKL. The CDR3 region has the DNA TGCGCCAGCAGAGGTTCGACAGGAGGGGAGCTGTTTTTT. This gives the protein CASRGSTGGELFF.

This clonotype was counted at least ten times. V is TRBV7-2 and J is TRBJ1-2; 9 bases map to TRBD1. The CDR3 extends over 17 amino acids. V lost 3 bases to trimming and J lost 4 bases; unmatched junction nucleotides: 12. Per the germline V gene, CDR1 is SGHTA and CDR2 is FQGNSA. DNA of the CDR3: TGTGCCAGCAGCTTCCTGGGACAGGGTCCCTTTTCCTATGGCTACACCTTC. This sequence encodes CASSFLGQGPFSYGYTF.

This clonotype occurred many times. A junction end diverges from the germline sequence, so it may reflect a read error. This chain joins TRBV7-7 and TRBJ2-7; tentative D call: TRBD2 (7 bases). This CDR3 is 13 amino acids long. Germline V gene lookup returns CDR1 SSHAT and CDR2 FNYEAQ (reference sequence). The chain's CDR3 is CASSLGGASEQYF. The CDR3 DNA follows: TGTGCTAGCAGCTTAGGGGGGGCCTCCGAGCAGTACTTC.

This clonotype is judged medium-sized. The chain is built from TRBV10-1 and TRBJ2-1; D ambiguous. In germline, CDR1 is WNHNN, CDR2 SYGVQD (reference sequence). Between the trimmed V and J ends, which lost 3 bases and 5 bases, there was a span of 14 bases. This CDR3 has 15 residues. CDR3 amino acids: CASSDEMGPHNEQFF. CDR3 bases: TGCGCCAGCAGTGACGAGATGGGCCCTCACAATGAGCAGTTCTTC.

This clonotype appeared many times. DNA of the CDR3: TGTGCCATCAGTCGCGACCGAGGCCAAGAGACCCAGTACTTC. It yields the protein CAISRDRGQETQYF. The J gene is TRBJ2-5, the V gene TRBV10-3; D is undetermined. Trimming stripped 5 bases from V and 1 base from J, with 11 bases between. The CDR3 runs to 14 residues. The germline gives CDR1 ENHRY, CDR2 SYGVKD.